This T cell receptor beta chain stems from a study of neurological immune-mediated disorders. Overall study results and limits: None of the CDR3 amino acid sequences of expanded clones recurred across subjects, suggesting private repertoires in all groups.

This clonotype was seen repeatedly, ten times or more. Its target is not known. The CDR3 extends over 13 amino acids. V dropped 3 bases and J dropped 6 bases, with 11 bases sitting between them. Germline CDR1 is SEHNR and CDR2 is FQNEAQ (reference sequence). Noted time point: longitudinal time-point 3. The unsorted libraries were generated from a total of 2 million PBMCs, which had been stored in RNAlater at -80 C. cDNA was made by 5'RACE with 10-nucleotide random UMIs. MiXCR, run by TCRdb on the 5' RACE reads, gives a single entry per CDR3 protein. The sample has fewer than 85,000 distinct CDR3 sequences, about 4.5% seen once.

The origin of this receptor is a woman aged 60-70 years with multiple sclerosis. The chain is built from TRBV7-9 and TRBJ2-5; D uncertain. The sample consisted of PBMCs. CDR3 DNA: TGTGCCAGCAGCTTCGGGTTTCGCCAGACCCAGTACTTC. This translates into CASSFGFRQTQYF.